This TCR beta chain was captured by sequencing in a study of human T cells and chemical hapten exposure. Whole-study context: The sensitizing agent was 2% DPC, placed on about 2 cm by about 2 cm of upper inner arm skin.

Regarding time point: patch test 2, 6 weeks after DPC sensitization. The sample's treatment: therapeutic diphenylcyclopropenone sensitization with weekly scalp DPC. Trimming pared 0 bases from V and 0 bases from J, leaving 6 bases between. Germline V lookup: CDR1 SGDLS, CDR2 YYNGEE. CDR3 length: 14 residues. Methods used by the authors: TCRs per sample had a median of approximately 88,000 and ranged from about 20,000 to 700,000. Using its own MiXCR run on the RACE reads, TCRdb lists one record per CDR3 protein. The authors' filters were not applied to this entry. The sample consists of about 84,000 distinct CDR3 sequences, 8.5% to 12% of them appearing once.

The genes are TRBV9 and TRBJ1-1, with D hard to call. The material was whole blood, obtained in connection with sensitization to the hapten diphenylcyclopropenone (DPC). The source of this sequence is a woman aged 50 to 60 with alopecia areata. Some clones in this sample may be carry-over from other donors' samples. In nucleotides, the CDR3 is TGTGCCAGCAGCGTAGAGTCCCTGAACACTGAAGCTTTCTTT. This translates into CASSVESLNTEAFF.